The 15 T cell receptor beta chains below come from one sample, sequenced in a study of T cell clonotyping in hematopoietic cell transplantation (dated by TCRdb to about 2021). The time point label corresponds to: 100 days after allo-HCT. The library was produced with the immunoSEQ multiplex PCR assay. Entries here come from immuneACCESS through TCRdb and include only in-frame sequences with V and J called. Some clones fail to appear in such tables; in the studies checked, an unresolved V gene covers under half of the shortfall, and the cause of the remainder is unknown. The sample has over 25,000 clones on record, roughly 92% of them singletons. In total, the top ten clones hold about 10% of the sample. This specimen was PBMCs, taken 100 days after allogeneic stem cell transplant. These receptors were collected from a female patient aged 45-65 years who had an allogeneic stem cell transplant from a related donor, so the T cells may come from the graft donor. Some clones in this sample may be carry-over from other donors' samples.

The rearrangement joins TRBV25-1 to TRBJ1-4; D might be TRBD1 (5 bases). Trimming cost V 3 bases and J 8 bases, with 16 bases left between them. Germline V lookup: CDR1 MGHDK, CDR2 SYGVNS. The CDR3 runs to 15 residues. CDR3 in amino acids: CASSDLPGMGEKLFF. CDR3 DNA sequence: TGTGCCAGCAGTGACCTCCCAGGGATGGGAGAAAAACTGTTTTTT.

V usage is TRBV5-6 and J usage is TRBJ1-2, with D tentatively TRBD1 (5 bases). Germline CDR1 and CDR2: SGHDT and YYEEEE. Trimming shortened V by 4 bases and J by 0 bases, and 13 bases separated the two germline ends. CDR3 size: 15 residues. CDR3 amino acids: CASSPPGGTNYGYTF. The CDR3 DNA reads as TGTGCCAGCAGCCCCCCGGGGGGAACTAACTATGGCTACACCTTC.

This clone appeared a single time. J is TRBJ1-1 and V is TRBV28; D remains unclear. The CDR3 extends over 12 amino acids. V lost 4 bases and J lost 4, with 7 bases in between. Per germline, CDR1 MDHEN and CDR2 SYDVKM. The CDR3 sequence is CASSWGATEAFF. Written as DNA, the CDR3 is TGTGCCAGCAGTTGGGGAGCCACTGAAGCTTTCTTT.

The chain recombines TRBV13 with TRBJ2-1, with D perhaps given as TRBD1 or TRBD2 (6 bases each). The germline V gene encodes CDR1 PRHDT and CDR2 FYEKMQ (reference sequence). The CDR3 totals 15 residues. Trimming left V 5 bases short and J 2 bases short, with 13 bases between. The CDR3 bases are TGTGCCAGCAGCCCAGAGGGGGGTACCTACAATGAGCAGTTCTTC. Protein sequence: CASSPEGGTYNEQFF. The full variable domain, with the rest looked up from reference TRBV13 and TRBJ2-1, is AAGVIQSPRHLIKEKRETATLKCYPIPRHDTVYWYQQGPGQDPQFLISFYEKMQSDKGSIPDRFSAQQFSDYHSELNMSSLELGDSALYFCASSPEGGTYNEQFFGPGTRLTVL.

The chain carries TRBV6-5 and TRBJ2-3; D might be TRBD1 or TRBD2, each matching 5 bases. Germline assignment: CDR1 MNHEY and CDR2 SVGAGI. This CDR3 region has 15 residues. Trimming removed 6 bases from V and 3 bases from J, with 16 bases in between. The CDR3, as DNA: TGTGCCAGCAGCCCCCGAGGGGCAGGAACAGATACGCAGTATTTT. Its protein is CASSPRGAGTDTQYF.

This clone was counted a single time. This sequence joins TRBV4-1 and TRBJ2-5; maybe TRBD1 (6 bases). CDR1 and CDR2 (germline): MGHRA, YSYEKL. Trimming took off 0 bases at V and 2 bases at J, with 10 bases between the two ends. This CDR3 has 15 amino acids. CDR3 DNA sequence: TGCGCCAGCAGCCAAGATGGCCAGGGGCAAGAGACCCAGTACTTC. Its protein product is CASSQDGQGQETQYF.

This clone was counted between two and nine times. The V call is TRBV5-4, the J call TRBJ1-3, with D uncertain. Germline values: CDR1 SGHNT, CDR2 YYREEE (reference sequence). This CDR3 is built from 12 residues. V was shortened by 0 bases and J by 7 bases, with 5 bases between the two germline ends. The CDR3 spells CASSLDVNTIYF. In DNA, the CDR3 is TGTGCCAGCAGCTTGGACGTGAACACCATATATTTT.

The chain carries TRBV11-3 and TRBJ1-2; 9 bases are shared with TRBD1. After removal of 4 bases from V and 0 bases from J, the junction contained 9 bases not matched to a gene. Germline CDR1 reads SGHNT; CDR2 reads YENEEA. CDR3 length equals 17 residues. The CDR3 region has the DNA TGTGCCAGCAGCTACTGGACAGGGGCAACTCCTAACTATGGCTACACCTTC. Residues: CASSYWTGATPNYGYTF. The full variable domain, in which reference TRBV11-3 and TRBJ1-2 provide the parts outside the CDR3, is EAGVVQSPRYKIIEKKQPVAFWCNPISGHNTLYWYLQNLGQGPELLIRYENEEAVDDSQLPKDRFSAERLKGVDSTLKIQPAELGDSAVYLCASSYWTGATPNYGYTFGSGTRLTVV.

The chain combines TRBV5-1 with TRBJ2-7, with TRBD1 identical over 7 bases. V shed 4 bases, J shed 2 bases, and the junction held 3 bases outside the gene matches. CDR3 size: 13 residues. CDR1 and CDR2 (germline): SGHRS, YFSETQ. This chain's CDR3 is CASSVGQAYEQYF. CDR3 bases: TGCGCCAGCAGCGTAGGACAGGCCTACGAGCAGTACTTC.

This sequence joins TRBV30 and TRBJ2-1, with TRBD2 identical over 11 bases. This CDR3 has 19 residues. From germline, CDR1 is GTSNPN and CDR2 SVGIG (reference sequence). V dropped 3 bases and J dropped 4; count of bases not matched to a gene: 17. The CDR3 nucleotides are TGTGCCTGGAGCCGGTTCGGGCGTAGCGGGGGGGCCTATTACAATGAGCAGTTCTTC. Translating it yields CAWSRFGRSGGAYYNEQFF.

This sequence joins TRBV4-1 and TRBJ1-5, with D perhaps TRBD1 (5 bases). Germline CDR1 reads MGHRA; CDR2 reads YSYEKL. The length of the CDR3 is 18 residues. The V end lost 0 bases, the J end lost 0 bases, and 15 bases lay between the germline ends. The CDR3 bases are TGCGCCAGCAGCCAAGATTGGCGGGGGGGGTATAGCAATCAGCCCCAGCATTTT. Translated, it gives CASSQDWRGGYSNQPQHF.

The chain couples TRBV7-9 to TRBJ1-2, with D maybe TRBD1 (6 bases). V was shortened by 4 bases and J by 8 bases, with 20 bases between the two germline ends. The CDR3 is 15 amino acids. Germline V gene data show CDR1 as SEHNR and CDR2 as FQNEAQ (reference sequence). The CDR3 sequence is CASSSPLRGAGGYTF. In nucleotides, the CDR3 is TGTGCCAGCAGCTCGCCCCTACGGGGGGCTGGGGGCTACACCTTC. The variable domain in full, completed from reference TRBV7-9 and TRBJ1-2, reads DTGVSQNPRHKITKRGQNVTFRCDPISEHNRLYWYRQTLGQGPEFLTYFQNEAQLEKSRLLSDRFSAERPKGSFSTLEIQRTEQGDSAMYLCASSSPLRGAGGYTFGSGTRLTVV.

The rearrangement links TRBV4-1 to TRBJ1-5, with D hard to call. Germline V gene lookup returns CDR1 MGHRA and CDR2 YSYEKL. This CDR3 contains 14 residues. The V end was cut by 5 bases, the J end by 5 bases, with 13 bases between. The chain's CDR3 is CASSNLDGDQPQHF. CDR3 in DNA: TGCGCCAGCAGCAACCTGGACGGAGATCAGCCCCAGCATTTT.

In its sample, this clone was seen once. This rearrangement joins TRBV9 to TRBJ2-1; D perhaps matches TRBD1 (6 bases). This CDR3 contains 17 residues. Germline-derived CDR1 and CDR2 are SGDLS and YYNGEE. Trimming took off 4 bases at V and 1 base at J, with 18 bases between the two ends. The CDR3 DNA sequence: TGTGCCAGCAGCCCGTATCACAGGGAAGGTTCCTACAATGAGCAGTTCTTC. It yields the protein CASSPYHREGSYNEQFF.

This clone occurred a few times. The CDR3 DNA reads as TGTGCCAGCAGCTTGGGACAGGTCGATGAAAAACTGTTTTTT. Residues: CASSLGQVDEKLFF. This sequence joins TRBV5-6 and TRBJ1-4, with D possibly matching TRBD1 (6 bases). V shed 0 bases and J shed 6 bases, with 9 bases lying between them. Germline assignment: CDR1 SGHDT and CDR2 YYEEEE. The CDR3 runs 14 residues.